These 15 T cell receptor beta chains originate from one sample sequenced in a study of T cells in Graves' hyperthyroidism and ophthalmopathy. Researchers amplified the TCR beta CDR3 regions from RNA transcripts. During a first-round RT-PCR of the TCR CDR3, the HTBI primer set was used. TCRdb redid the calling of the multiplex PCR reads with MiXCR, one entry per CDR3 protein. The top ten hold 20% of the sample, which has around 390,000 distinct CDR3 sequences, about 14% seen once. Sequencing used blood. The receptors stem from a woman in her 30s with Graves' ophthalmopathy.

This clonotype was observed at least ten times. The chain links TRBV28 to TRBJ1-1; D ambiguous. CDR1 and CDR2 (germline): MDHEN, SYDVKM. The V end was cut by 5 bases, the J end by 2 bases, with 12 bases between. The CDR3 covers 14 residues. Written as DNA, the CDR3 is TGTGCCAGCAGTCCACAGATCCCCAACACTGAAGCTTTCTTT. Its protein product is CASSPQIPNTEAFF.

Ten or more counts support this clonotype. The genes are TRBV3-1 and TRBJ2-5; maybe TRBD1 (5 bases). The CDR3 runs to 14 residues. The germline CDR1 and CDR2 sequences are LGHDT and YNNKEL (reference sequence). Between the trimmed V and J ends, which lost 1 base and 1 base, there was a span of 7 bases. CDR3 residues: CASSQARVQETQYF. CDR3 bases: TGTGCCAGCAGCCAAGCCAGGGTCCAAGAGACCCAGTACTTC.

This clonotype was counted at least ten times. This chain joins TRBV2 and TRBJ2-7, with 8 nucleotides matching TRBD1. CDR1 and CDR2 (germline): SNHLY, FYNNEI. J lost 3 bases, V lost 6 bases, and 4 bases had no gene match. The CDR3 covers 13 residues. CDR3 in DNA: TGTGCCAGCAGGTACAGGGGGAACTACGAGCAGTACTTC. Its translation is CASRYRGNYEQYF.

V is TRBV28 and J is TRBJ2-7; D remains ambiguous. Trimming cost V 6 bases and J 5 bases, with 17 bases left between them. This CDR3 has 14 residues. From germline, CDR1 is MDHEN and CDR2 SYDVKM. Here the CDR3 reads CASSFIREANEQYF. DNA of the CDR3: TGTGCCAGCAGCTTTATTAGGGAAGCGAACGAGCAGTACTTC.

This sequence joins TRBV20-1 and TRBJ2-1, with 10 bases aligning to TRBD2. Unmatched junction bases numbered 9, after V lost 6 bases and J lost 7 bases. Germline lookup yields CDR1 DFQATT and CDR2 SNEGSKA (reference sequence). This CDR3 region has 14 residues. The DNA of the CDR3 is TGCAGTGCCTCGAGCGGGGGGGGATATAATGAGCAGTTCTTC. It is translated as CSASSGGGYNEQFF.

In this sample, this clonotype turned up many times. The chain employs TRBV27 and TRBJ2-7; no firm D call. Looked up from germline, CDR1 is MNHEY and CDR2 is SMNVEV (reference sequence). There are 18 residues in the CDR3. V was trimmed by 6 bases and J by 0 bases, leaving 24 bases between them. As DNA, the CDR3 is TGTGCCAGCAGCCACCCCTCCCCTCTTATCTCGAGCTCCTACGAGCAGTACTTC. Encoded protein: CASSHPSPLISSSYEQYF.

This clonotype came up many times. This chain connects TRBV10-2 to TRBJ1-5, with D maybe TRBD1 (5 bases). Germline lookup yields CDR1 WSHSY and CDR2 SAAADI. Trimming took off 2 bases at V and 6 bases at J, with 11 bases between the two ends. CDR3 length: 14 amino acids. The CDR3, as DNA: TGCGCCAGCAGTGAGGGGGGATTAGGTCAGCCCCAGCATTTT. Its translation is CASSEGGLGQPQHF.

This clonotype was recorded many times. The chain links TRBV7-2 to TRBJ2-3, with 15 bases that match TRBD2. This CDR3 spans 18 amino acids. Germline values: CDR1 SGHTA, CDR2 FQGNSA. The junction had 10 bases not matched to a gene; V was cut back by 3 bases and J by 6 bases. CDR3 coding DNA: TGTGCCAGCAGCTTTGCCGGGACTAGCGGGGGGACATGGGATACGCAGTATTTT. It encodes CASSFAGTSGGTWDTQYF.

This clonotype was found many times. V gene TRBV11-2 combines with J gene TRBJ2-5; no firm D call. The CDR3 covers 15 residues. Between the trimmed V and J ends, which lost 1 base and 0 bases, there was a span of 9 bases. Germline assignment: CDR1 SGHAT and CDR2 FQNNGV. The CDR3 nucleotides are TGTGCCAGCAGCTTAGTGGCCGCCAACCAAGAGACCCAGTACTTC. This codes for CASSLVAANQETQYF.

This clonotype was counted many times. The chain links TRBV28 to TRBJ2-5, with D maybe TRBD2 (6 bases). In germline, CDR1 is MDHEN, CDR2 SYDVKM. The CDR3 spans 15 residues. V was pared by 8 bases and J by 1 base, with 17 bases between. The CDR3 DNA sequence: TGTGCCAGCCACGCTACGACTAGAGCCCAAGAGACCCAGTACTTC. Residues: CASHATTRAQETQYF. Full variable domain (outside the CDR3, taken from reference TRBV28 and TRBJ2-5): DVKVTQSSRYLVKRTGEKVFLECVQDMDHENMFWYRQDPGLGLRLIYFSYDVKMKEKGDIPEGYSVSREKKERFSLILESASTNQTSMYLCASHATTRAQETQYFGPGTRLLVL.

This clonotype showed up many times. J is TRBJ1-6 and V is TRBV7-2, with unresolved D. Trimming stripped 4 bases from V and 7 bases from J, with 8 bases between. The CDR3 consists of 13 residues. Germline loops: CDR1 SGHTA, CDR2 FQGNSA. The CDR3: CASSWSGNSPLHF. The CDR3 bases are TGTGCCAGCAGCTGGTCGGGAAATTCACCCCTCCACTTT. Full variable domain (remainder filled in from reference TRBV7-2 and TRBJ1-6): GAGVSQSPSNKVTEKGKDVELRCDPISGHTALYWYRQSLGQGLEFLIYFQGNSAPDKSGLPSDRFSAERTGGSVSTLTIQRTQQEDSAVYLCASSWSGNSPLHFGNGTRLTVT.

The V gene is TRBV12-3 or TRBV12-4, the J gene TRBJ1-3; D is uncertain. There are 14 residues in the CDR3. V was shortened by 1 base and J by 3 bases, with 7 bases between the two germline ends. In DNA, the CDR3 is TGTGCCAGCAGTTTAGGGTCGGATGGAAACACCATATATTTT. This gives the protein CASSLGSDGNTIYF.

This clonotype was picked up a small number of times. V and J are TRBV2 and TRBJ2-7; 7 positions agree with TRBD1. V shed 7 bases, J shed 3 bases, and the junction held 9 bases outside the gene matches. Germline CDR1 SNHLY, CDR2 FYNNEI. This CDR3 has 14 amino acids. The CDR3 reads CASMSTGLNYEQYF. DNA of the CDR3: TGTGCCAGCATGTCGACAGGGTTGAACTACGAGCAGTACTTC.

The chain recombines TRBV19 with TRBJ1-6, with 9 positions matching TRBD1. This CDR3 spans 15 amino acids. Trimming at V came to 4 bases and at J to 10 bases, leaving 8 bases not matched to a gene. Germline V gene sequence: CDR1 LNHDA, CDR2 SQIVND (reference sequence). The CDR3 sequence: CASSSYRGQGSPLHF. In nucleotides, the CDR3 is TGTGCCAGTAGTAGTTACAGGGGGCAAGGGTCACCCCTCCACTTT. The variable domain in full, with the rest retrieved from reference TRBV19 and TRBJ1-6, is DGGITQSPKYLFRKEGQNVTLSCEQNLNHDAMYWYRQDPGQGLRLIYYSQIVNDFQKGDIAEGYSVSREKKESFPLTVTSAQKNPTAFYLCASSSYRGQGSPLHFGNGTRLTVT.

J is TRBJ2-3 and V is TRBV24-1; D uncertain. Germline V lookup: CDR1 KGHDR, CDR2 SFDVKD. The V gene lost 9 bases and the J gene lost 6 bases, with 15 bases spanning the gap. The CDR3 length is 13 residues. Here the CDR3 reads CATQWQPSDTQYF. CDR3 sequence (DNA): TGTGCCACCCAGTGGCAGCCTTCGGATACGCAGTATTTT.